This T cell receptor beta chain stems from a study of T cell changes during pregnancy in multiple sclerosis. Germline CDR1 ENHRY, CDR2 SYGVKD. The CDR3 covers 13 residues. V dropped 2 bases and J dropped 6 bases, with 8 bases sitting between them. Profiling relied on immunoSEQ multiplex PCR, and the TCRdb table lists in-frame clones only, not all of them. Among tens of thousands of clones listed, roughly 92% were seen once. The V call is TRBV10-3, the J call TRBJ2-1; D gene uncertain. This TCR was recovered from a female donor with multiple sclerosis, enrolled in a pregnancy study. The specimen comprised peripheral blood, sampled in the second trimester of pregnancy. This CDR3 reads CAISEENPNEQFF. Here the CDR3 DNA reads TGTGCCATCAGTGAGGAGAATCCCAATGAGCAGTTCTTC.